The 6 T cell receptor beta chains listed next were all sequenced from one sample in a study of OX40 agonist ivuxolimab in advanced cancers. Method: immunoSEQ multiplex PCR; TCRdb's copy keeps in-frame clones and lacks some. The sample shows 76,000 or so clones, around 86% of them seen only once. Sequencing was performed on CD4+ or CD8+ T cells sorted from blood, taken in a trial of the OX40 agonist ivuxolimab. Receptors were obtained from an adult with an advanced solid tumor such as melanoma, head and neck, liver or kidney cancer.

The chain employs TRBV6-5 and TRBJ2-7; 7 nucleotides agree with TRBD1. This CDR3 comprises 15 residues. The germline V gene encodes CDR1 MNHEY and CDR2 SVGAGI. Trimming took 8 bases from V and 0 from J; bases not matched to a gene: 10. For the CDR3, the DNA is TGTGCCAGCCGAGAGGGGGCCGACGTCTCCTACGAGCAGTACTTC. Translation: CASREGADVSYEQYF.

This chain uses TRBV7-2 with TRBJ1-4; D possibly corresponds to TRBD1 (5 bases). This CDR3 is 16 amino acids long. CDR1 and CDR2 (germline): SGHTA, FQGNSA. Between the trimmed V and J ends, which lost 1 base and 2 bases, there was a span of 11 bases. CDR3 coding DNA: TGTGCCAGCAGCTTAGGGATCGGGGGGACTAATGAAAAACTGTTTTTT. It encodes CASSLGIGGTNEKLFF.

The chain combines TRBV9 with TRBJ2-7; weak D call: TRBD1 (5 bases). V was pared by 4 bases and J by 6 bases, with 17 bases between. Germline V gives CDR1 SGDLS, CDR2 YYNGEE. The CDR3 extends over 14 amino acids. The DNA for the CDR3 is TGTGCCAGCAGCCCAGGGCCCCAGGTGGGCGAGCAGTACTTC. Residues: CASSPGPQVGEQYF. The full variable domain, in which reference TRBV9 and TRBJ2-7 provide the parts outside the CDR3, is DSGVTQTPKHLITATGQRVTLRCSPRSGDLSVYWYQQSLDQGLQFLIQYYNGEERAKGNILERFSAQQFPDLHSELNLSSLELGDSALYFCASSPGPQVGEQYFGPGTRLTVT.

This clone appeared a single time. The rearrangement joins TRBV7-2 to TRBJ1-5, with D perhaps TRBD1 (6 bases). Germline-derived CDR1 and CDR2 are SGHTA and FQGNSA. The CDR3 sequence is 15 residues long. The V end lost 4 bases, the J end lost 3 bases, and 13 bases lay between the germline ends. CDR3 loop: CASSSEGGINQPQHF. The CDR3 nucleotides are TGTGCCAGCAGCTCTGAGGGGGGGATCAATCAGCCCCAGCATTTT.

The chain uses TRBV7-2 and TRBJ1-2, with D maybe TRBD1 (5 bases). CDR1 SGHTA and CDR2 FQGNSA come from the germline V gene. The CDR3 sequence is 15 residues long. Between the trimmed V and J ends, which lost 1 base and 0 bases, there was a span of 9 bases. The CDR3 loop reads CASSLDDRANYGYTF. As DNA, the CDR3 is TGTGCCAGCAGCTTAGATGACAGAGCTAACTATGGCTACACCTTC.

The chain employs TRBV29-1 and TRBJ2-1; 8 bases line up with TRBD2. Trimming at V came to 5 bases and at J to 5 bases, leaving 5 bases not matched to a gene. The CDR3 covers 13 residues. CDR1 SQVTM and CDR2 ANQGSEA come from the germline V gene. CDR3 loop: CSVSTSGNNEQFF. The CDR3 coding sequence is TGCAGCGTTAGTACTAGCGGAAACAATGAGCAGTTCTTC.